Shown below are 27 T cell receptor beta chains from a single sample sequenced in a study of early T cells in non-severe SARS-CoV-2 infection. TCRdb used MiXCR to reprocess the 5' RACE reads, holding one entry per CDR3 protein. The profile covers 25,000 to 35,000 distinct CDR3 sequences, with under 5.5% appearing a single time and around 6% taken by the ten largest. Sample: whole blood, taken at baseline. All receptors derive from an adult who was a healthcare worker with PCR-confirmed SARS-CoV-2 infection or an uninfected control (not recorded which).

This clonotype was seen at least ten times. The chain combines TRBV3-1 with TRBJ1-1, with D possibly TRBD1 on 5 matching bases. The CDR3 extends over 14 amino acids. CDR1 and CDR2 (germline): LGHDT, YNNKEL (reference sequence). Trimming removed 4 bases at V and 5 bases at J, with 14 bases between. The CDR3 loop is CASSPTTEGTEAFF. The CDR3 nucleotides read TGTGCCAGCAGCCCAACGACGGAGGGGACTGAAGCTTTCTTT.

This clonotype came up many times. This sequence joins TRBV20-1 and TRBJ2-7; 7 bases map to TRBD2. Trimming at V came to 4 bases and at J to 1 base, leaving 4 bases not matched to a gene. The CDR3 is made up of 13 amino acids. CDR1 is DFQATT and CDR2 is SNEGSKA in the germline V gene (reference sequence). CDR3 bases: TGCAGTGCTAAGCCTAGCGGATCCTACGAGCAGTACTTC. It translates to CSAKPSGSYEQYF.

Many counts were recorded for this clonotype. The chain joins TRBV7-9 to TRBJ2-3; no definite D call. V lost 5 bases to trimming and J lost 1 base, with 22 bases between them. Germline values: CDR1 SEHNR, CDR2 FQNEAQ (reference sequence). The CDR3 contains 18 residues. The CDR3 DNA reads TGTGCCAGCAGCCGCAGCTTAGCCGGCATAGCCCGCACAGATACGCAGTATTTT. This codes for CASSRSLAGIARTDTQYF.

Of note for this clonotype: A much larger clone sits a single nucleotide away, making a read error possible. The V call is TRBV12-3 or TRBV12-4, the J call TRBJ2-3; 8 nucleotides match TRBD2. The CDR3 consists of 13 residues. V dropped 6 bases and J dropped 11; count of bases not matched to a gene: 10. The CDR3 spells CASSLYGLAGQYF. The DNA of the CDR3 is TGTGCCAGCAGCCTATACGGGCTAGCGGGGCAGTATTTT.

The sample holds many counts of this clonotype. The chain is built from TRBV5-1 and TRBJ2-2; TRBD2 matches at 10 bases. CDR1 SGHRS and CDR2 YFSETQ come from the germline V gene. V trimming: 3 bases; J trimming: 0 bases; junction bases outside the gene matches: 2. The CDR3 has 16 amino acids. The CDR3 DNA is TGCGCCAGCAGCTATAGCGGGAGGCCGAACACCGGGGAGCTGTTTTTT. Its protein is CASSYSGRPNTGELFF.

This clonotype was counted many times. The genes are TRBV5-1 and TRBJ1-1, with a tentative D call TRBD1 (5 bases). The germline V and J ends were trimmed by 0 bases and 8 bases, with 8 bases remaining between them. The CDR3 is 12 residues long. Germline CDR1 is SGHRS and CDR2 is YFSETQ. CDR3 residues: CASSLETAEAFF. As DNA, the CDR3 is TGCGCCAGCAGCTTGGAGACAGCGGAAGCTTTCTTT.

This clonotype showed up many times. This sequence joins TRBV7-8 and TRBJ1-3; TRBD1 agrees at 9 bases. Unmatched junction bases numbered 10, after V lost 5 bases and J lost 2 bases. In germline, CDR1 is SGHVS, CDR2 FQNEAQ. The CDR3 is made up of 17 amino acids. The CDR3 spells CASSSSGTGKPGNTIYF. In DNA form, the CDR3 reads TGTGCCAGCAGCAGTTCCGGGACAGGGAAGCCTGGAAACACCATATATTTT.

This clonotype was picked up a small number of times. The chain carries TRBV3-1 and TRBJ2-7; 11 bases fit TRBD2. The CDR3 is made up of 15 amino acids. V lost 4 bases and J lost 9; bases outside the gene matches: 11. Germline CDR1 LGHDT, CDR2 YNNKEL (reference sequence). The CDR3 region is CASSPGRTTSGAQYF. The CDR3 DNA is TGTGCCAGCAGCCCCGGCCGGACGACTAGCGGGGCGCAGTACTTC.

This clonotype was recorded at least ten times. This chain uses TRBV7-9 with TRBJ2-6, with D possibly TRBD1 on 5 matching bases. The CDR3 contains 15 residues. The V end lost 4 bases, the J end lost 0 bases, and 7 bases lay between the germline ends. Germline V CDR1 and CDR2: SEHNR, FQNEAQ (reference sequence). The CDR3 sequence: CASSSRDSGANVLTF. The CDR3, as DNA: TGTGCCAGCAGCTCCAGGGACTCTGGGGCCAACGTCCTGACTTTC.

This clonotype was seen repeatedly, ten times or more. V is TRBV12-3 or TRBV12-4 and J is TRBJ2-1; 9 bases align to TRBD2. This CDR3 is 16 amino acids long. With V trimmed by 3 bases and J by 8 bases, 11 bases remained unmatched. CDR3 coding DNA: TGTGCCAGCAGTTTGATGACTAGCGGTTTCTTTTATGAGCAGTTCTTC. Translation: CASSLMTSGFFYEQFF.

The chain couples TRBV19 to TRBJ2-7; D is undetermined. There are 14 residues in the CDR3. V was shortened by 5 bases and J by 1 base, with 12 bases between the two germline ends. Germline loops: CDR1 LNHDA, CDR2 SQIVND (reference sequence). CDR3 residues: CASSPLSASYEQYF. The CDR3 DNA reads TGTGCCAGTAGTCCCCTGTCGGCATCCTACGAGCAGTACTTC.

This clonotype was counted at least ten times. The J gene is TRBJ1-2, the V gene TRBV10-1; TRBD1 is a possible D gene (6 bases). The ends were cut back, 6 bases at V and 6 bases at J, with 14 bases in the middle. The germline V gene encodes CDR1 WNHNN and CDR2 SYGVQD (reference sequence). This CDR3 region has 13 residues. In DNA form, the CDR3 reads TGCGCCAGCAGACTCGGACAGAAGAATGGCTACACCTTC. Its translation is CASRLGQKNGYTF.

This clonotype was detected many times. This chain uses TRBV28 with TRBJ2-5; D may be TRBD1 or TRBD2 (5 bases each). Per germline, CDR1 MDHEN and CDR2 SYDVKM. V lost 9 bases to trimming and J lost 1 base, with 15 bases between them. The CDR3 spans 14 residues. This CDR3 reads CASSPGTFQETQYF. The CDR3 DNA is TGTGCCAGTTCCCCGGGGACCTTCCAAGAGACCCAGTACTTC.

This clonotype was counted many times. The chain is built from TRBV19 and TRBJ2-2; the match to TRBD2 covers 7 bases. V lost 5 bases, J lost 1 base, and 1 base stayed unmatched. CDR3 size: 14 residues. From germline, CDR1 is LNHDA and CDR2 SQIVND (reference sequence). CDR3 in amino acids: CASSLAGNTGELFF. For the CDR3, the DNA is TGTGCCAGTAGTTTAGCGGGGAACACCGGGGAGCTGTTTTTT.

This clonotype was seen ten or more times. The chain employs TRBV21-1 and TRBJ1-1. TRBV21-1 is an annotated pseudogene. This CDR3 comprises 9 residues. CDR3 amino acids: CAIRGCAFF. The CDR3 DNA follows: TGTGCCATCCGAGGATGCGCTTTCTTT.

This chain joins TRBV2 and TRBJ1-1, with D perhaps matching TRBD1 (5 bases). V lost 6 bases to trimming and J lost 0 bases, with 11 bases between them. The CDR3 has 14 amino acids. The germline gives CDR1 SNHLY, CDR2 FYNNEI. The CDR3 sequence: CASRTGTMNTEAFF. The DNA of the CDR3 is TGTGCCAGCAGGACCGGGACGATGAACACTGAAGCTTTCTTT.

This clonotype is medium-sized (0.01 to 0.1%). The V gene is TRBV19, the J gene TRBJ1-2; no firm D call. This CDR3 spans 15 amino acids. Per the germline V gene, CDR1 is LNHDA and CDR2 is SQIVND (reference sequence). V was pared by 4 bases and J by 8 bases, with 20 bases between. CDR3 region: CASSTPLERLWGYTF. The DNA for the CDR3 is TGTGCCAGTAGTACCCCGCTGGAGAGGTTGTGGGGCTACACCTTC.

In its sample, this clonotype was seen many times. The chain joins TRBV5-1 to TRBJ1-5; TRBD1 matches 9 bases. V was pared by 7 bases and J by 7 bases, with 6 bases of the junction left unmatched. The CDR3 loop spans 13 amino acids. Per germline, CDR1 SGHRS and CDR2 YFSETQ. CDR3 bases: TGCGCCAGCCAGGACAGGGGTGAACAGCCCCAGCATTTT. It is translated as CASQDRGEQPQHF. Drawing the rest from reference TRBV5-1 and TRBJ1-5, the complete variable domain is KAGVTQTPRYLIKTRGQQVTLSCSPISGHRSVSWYQQTPGQGLQFLFEYFSETQRNKGNFPGRFSGRQFSNSRSEMNVSTLELGDSALYLCASQDRGEQPQHFGDGTRLSIL.

Only a few counts were recorded for this clonotype. A read error may account for a junction end that differs from germline. The chain couples TRBV7-7 to TRBJ2-5; no clear D gene. The CDR3 runs 15 residues. CDR1 is SSHAT and CDR2 is FNYEAQ in the germline V gene (reference sequence). The CDR3 spells CASSPPAGYQETQYF. The CDR3, as DNA: TGTGCTAGCAGCCCCCCGGCCGGGTACCAAGAGACCCAGTACTTC.

This clonotype is categorized as medium-sized. The gene calls are TRBV19 and TRBJ2-7; 11 bases fit TRBD1. Germline loops: CDR1 LNHDA, CDR2 SQIVND (reference sequence). The CDR3 contains 14 residues. V lost 9 bases and J lost 2; bases outside the gene matches: 6. CDR3 in amino acids: CASQGTGGPYEQYF. In DNA form, the CDR3 reads TGTGCCAGCCAAGGGACAGGGGGACCCTACGAGCAGTACTTC.

This clonotype was observed at least ten times. The chain uses TRBV4-3 and TRBJ2-7; D is undetermined. The V gene lost 0 bases and the J gene lost 5 bases, with 14 bases spanning the gap. Germline-derived CDR1 and CDR2 are LGHNA and YSLEER. The CDR3 totals 15 residues. The CDR3 protein is CASSQDDTRLDEQYF. The CDR3, as DNA: TGCGCCAGCAGCCAAGATGATACTCGGCTGGACGAGCAGTACTTC.

This clonotype has at least ten counts. This sequence joins TRBV28 and TRBJ2-7, with 7 nucleotides matching TRBD2. Germline V CDR1 and CDR2: MDHEN, SYDVKM. V shed 5 bases, J shed 1 base, and the junction held 5 bases outside the gene matches. This CDR3 has 14 amino acids. The CDR3 here is CASSAPGRSYEQYF. The CDR3 DNA reads as TGTGCCAGCAGTGCTCCCGGGAGGTCCTACGAGCAGTACTTC.

The CDR3 loop is CASSLAADRGYEQYF. In DNA form, the CDR3 reads TGTGCCAGCAGCTTAGCGGCGGACCGAGGCTACGAGCAGTACTTC. The chain is built from TRBV7-2 and TRBJ2-7; D is unresolved. The CDR3 length is 15 residues. The V and J ends lost 0 bases and 3 bases respectively, with 12 bases between them. Germline values: CDR1 SGHTA, CDR2 FQGNSA.

Ten or more counts support this clonotype. The chain recombines TRBV19 with TRBJ1-5, with 10 bases matching TRBD1. In germline, CDR1 is LNHDA, CDR2 SQIVND (reference sequence). This CDR3 contains 17 residues. V gave up 1 base and J gave up 3 bases; unmatched junction bases: 6. The CDR3 nucleotides read TGTGCCAGTAGTATAGGGGGGACAGGGGCTACCAATCAGCCCCAGCATTTT. Its protein is CASSIGGTGATNQPQHF.

The table lists this clonotype with many counts. The chain carries TRBV20-1 and TRBJ2-7, with 11 positions matching TRBD2. Germline CDR1 DFQATT, CDR2 SNEGSKA (reference sequence). Trimming removed 4 bases from V and 2 bases from J; junction bases left unmatched: 1. The CDR3 sequence is 13 residues long. The CDR3 nucleotides are TGCAGTGCTACTAGCGGGGGGACCTACGAGCAGTACTTC. It codes for CSATSGGTYEQYF.

Many counts were recorded for this clonotype. The chain uses TRBV7-8 and TRBJ1-2, with a weak D call TRBD1 (5 bases). The V end lost 4 bases, the J end lost 0 bases, and 18 bases lay between the germline ends. CDR1 and CDR2 from the germline V gene are SGHVS and FQNEAQ. The CDR3 length is 17 residues. CDR3 sequence (DNA): TGTGCCAGCAGCTCTCGACAGTTGACGCAAGCTAACTATGGCTACACCTTC. This encodes CASSSRQLTQANYGYTF.

The V call is TRBV7-7, the J call TRBJ2-5; 7 positions match TRBD2. The CDR3 is made up of 11 amino acids. Germline V gene sequence: CDR1 SSHAT, CDR2 FNYEAQ (reference sequence). CDR3 coding DNA: TGTGCTACGGGGGGCCAAGAGACCCAGTACTTC. As protein: CATGGQETQYF.